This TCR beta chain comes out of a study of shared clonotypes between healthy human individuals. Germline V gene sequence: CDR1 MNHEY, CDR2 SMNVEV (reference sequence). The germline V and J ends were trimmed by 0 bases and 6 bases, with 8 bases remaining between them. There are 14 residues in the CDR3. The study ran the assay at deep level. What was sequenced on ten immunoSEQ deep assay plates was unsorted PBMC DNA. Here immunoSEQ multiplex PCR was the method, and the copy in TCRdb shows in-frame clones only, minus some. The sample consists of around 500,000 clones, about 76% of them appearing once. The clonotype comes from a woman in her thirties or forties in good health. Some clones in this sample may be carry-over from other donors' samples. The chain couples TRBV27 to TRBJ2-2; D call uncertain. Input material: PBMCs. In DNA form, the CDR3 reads TGTGCCAGCAGTTTATCGAAAGGGTCCGGGGAGCTGTTTTTT. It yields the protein CASSLSKGSGELFF.